The 16 T cell receptor beta chains reported below all come from one sample, sequenced in a study of human T cells and chemical hapten exposure. Time point of the sample: patch test 2, 6 weeks after DPC sensitization. Specified treatment: therapeutic diphenylcyclopropenone sensitization with weekly scalp DPC. TCRdb independently ran MiXCR on the RACE reads; one entry per CDR3 protein. The sample records roughly 69,000 distinct CDR3 sequences, approximately 10% being singletons. Sequencing used whole blood, obtained in connection with sensitization to the hapten diphenylcyclopropenone (DPC). The receptor source for this set is a woman aged 50 to 65 with alopecia areata. Some clones in this sample may be carry-over from other donors' samples.

This clonotype was seen at least ten times. V is TRBV19 and J is TRBJ1-4, with unresolved D. The germline CDR1 and CDR2 sequences are LNHDA and SQIVND (reference sequence). The CDR3 spans 14 residues. Trimming shortened V by 8 bases and J by 0 bases, and 10 bases separated the two germline ends. DNA of the CDR3: TGTGCCAGTCAGCTGGATGCAACTAATGAAAAACTGTTTTTT. Protein product: CASQLDATNEKLFF.

This clonotype was observed a few times. The CDR3 spells CASSYGGEAFF. The CDR3 DNA sequence: TGTGCCAGCAGTTACGGGGGAGAAGCTTTCTTT. The V call is TRBV6-5, the J call TRBJ1-1, with D possibly being TRBD1 (5 bases). CDR1 is MNHEY, CDR2 SVGAGI, per germline. The CDR3 extends over 11 amino acids. Trimming cost V 2 bases and J 8 bases, with 6 bases left between them.

The V and J genes are TRBV12-3 or TRBV12-4 and TRBJ1-2; D is uncertain. Between the trimmed V and J ends, which lost 5 bases and 5 bases, there was a span of 12 bases. The CDR3 is made up of 13 amino acids. CDR3 in DNA: TGTGCCAGCAGTCCCGCTTTTACGTATGGCTACACCTTC. Its translation is CASSPAFTYGYTF.

There are many counts of this clonotype. This rearrangement joins TRBV29-1 to TRBJ1-5; tentatively, D is TRBD1 (6 bases). Per the germline V gene, CDR1 is SQVTM and CDR2 is ANQGSEA. V was pared by 6 bases and J by 5 bases, with 11 bases between. The length of the CDR3 is 12 residues. This chain's CDR3 is CSVGGGDQPQHF. CDR3 nucleotide sequence: TGCAGCGTGGGAGGGGGGGATCAGCCCCAGCATTTT. Together with reference TRBV29-1 and TRBJ1-5, the CDR3 gives the full variable domain: SAVISQKPSRDICQRGTSLTIQCQVDSQVTMMFWYRQQPGQSLTLIATANQGSEATYESGFVIDKFPISRPNLTFSTLTVSNMSPEDSSIYLCSVGGGDQPQHFGDGTRLSIL.

This clonotype was observed at least ten times. The gene calls are TRBV29-1 and TRBJ2-1; TRBD1 matches 11 bases. J gave up 8 bases and V 2 bases, and 8 bases lay outside the gene matches. The CDR3 is 15 residues long. Germline V gene lookup returns CDR1 SQVTM and CDR2 ANQGSEA. CDR3 DNA: TGCAGCGTTGAAATAGGGACAGGGGGTTGGTATGAGCAGTTCTTC. Amino acid sequence: CSVEIGTGGWYEQFF.

This clonotype was counted at least ten times. The chain combines TRBV20-1 with TRBJ2-1; D not resolved. V was clipped by 3 bases and J by 3 bases, with 12 bases between them. The CDR3 covers 14 residues. CDR1 is DFQATT and CDR2 is SNEGSKA in the germline V gene (reference sequence). The CDR3 is CSASRSFGYNEQFF. DNA of the CDR3: TGCAGTGCTAGCCGAAGCTTTGGCTACAATGAGCAGTTCTTC.

This clonotype appeared a few times. This rearrangement joins TRBV29-1 to TRBJ2-4; D gene uncertain. Germline loops: CDR1 SQVTM, CDR2 ANQGSEA. V was pared by 5 bases and J by 2 bases, with 10 bases between. The CDR3 contains 13 residues. The CDR3 protein is CSVLSWPKNIQYF. CDR3 coding DNA: TGCAGCGTTCTCAGTTGGCCCAAAAACATTCAGTACTTC.

The chain carries TRBV20-1 and TRBJ2-7, with TRBD2 identical over 7 bases. This CDR3 has 20 residues. Germline V CDR1 and CDR2: DFQATT, SNEGSKA (reference sequence). V was pared by 3 bases and J by 0 bases, with 23 bases of the junction left unmatched. DNA for the CDR3: TGCAGTGCTAGGGCTACCCGCGTTCTAGCGGCCAGACCTAGCTCCTACGAGCAGTACTTC. Protein: CSARATRVLAARPSSYEQYF.

This clonotype was detected ten times or more. V gene TRBV7-8 combines with J gene TRBJ2-2, with 9 bases matching TRBD1. Germline values: CDR1 SGHVS, CDR2 FQNEAQ. The length of the CDR3 is 15 residues. The junction had 5 bases not matched to a gene; V was cut back by 5 bases and J by 4 bases. The CDR3 coding sequence is TGTGCCAGCAGCGCCAGGGACAGGGCCACCGGGGAGCTGTTTTTT. Translation gives CASSARDRATGELFF.

This clonotype came up many times. The chain couples TRBV27 to TRBJ2-5, with D maybe TRBD2 (5 bases). The V and J ends lost 9 bases and 2 bases respectively, with 7 bases between them. There are 11 residues in the CDR3. The germline CDR1 and CDR2 sequences are MNHEY and SMNVEV (reference sequence). CDR3 in amino acids: CASGLQETQYF. DNA for the CDR3: TGTGCCAGTGGACTGCAAGAGACCCAGTACTTC.

This clonotype appeared a few times. V gene TRBV15 combines with J gene TRBJ2-3; 9 nucleotides agree with TRBD2. V was clipped by 5 bases and J by 3 bases; unmatched bases: 0. Germline lookup yields CDR1 LNHNV and CDR2 YYDKDF (reference sequence). This CDR3 has 13 amino acids. The CDR3 bases are TGTGCCACCAGCGCGGGGGGGACAGATACGCAGTATTTT. It is translated as CATSAGGTDTQYF.

The chain uses TRBV20-1 and TRBJ2-3, with 10 bases matching TRBD2. Germline V gene sequence: CDR1 DFQATT, CDR2 SNEGSKA (reference sequence). V trimming: 7 bases; J trimming: 4 bases; junction bases outside the gene matches: 20. The CDR3 runs 18 residues. CDR3 nucleotide sequence: TGCAGTGTAAGACGTCTCTCCCAAATAGCGGGAGGTGCAGATACGCAGTATTTT. Its translation is CSVRRLSQIAGGADTQYF.

This chain uses TRBV20-1 with TRBJ1-6; 7 nucleotides agree with TRBD1. The ends lost 6 bases at V and 6 bases at J; junction bases unmatched: 14. CDR3 length: 16 residues. Per germline, CDR1 DFQATT and CDR2 SNEGSKA (reference sequence). The CDR3 loop reads CSAISDRAQPNSPLHF. CDR3 DNA: TGCAGTGCCATTTCCGACAGGGCCCAACCTAATTCACCCCTCCACTTT.

The chain employs TRBV9 and TRBJ2-3; 11 bases fit TRBD2. After removal of 4 bases from V and 2 bases from J, the junction contained 6 bases not matched to a gene. The germline gives CDR1 SGDLS, CDR2 YYNGEE. The CDR3 has 16 amino acids. CDR3 in amino acids: CASSREGLADTDTQYF. CDR3 nucleotides: TGTGCCAGCAGCCGGGAGGGACTAGCGGACACAGATACGCAGTATTTT.

This clonotype was observed many times. The chain joins TRBV19 to TRBJ1-1; D is ambiguous. Germline CDR1 and CDR2: LNHDA and SQIVND (reference sequence). V lost 7 bases, J lost 0 bases, and 9 bases lay in between. The CDR3 is 13 residues long. The CDR3 DNA reads as TGTGCCAGTAATGGCAACATGAACACTGAAGCTTTCTTT. As protein: CASNGNMNTEAFF. The full variable domain, with the rest looked up from reference TRBV19 and TRBJ1-1, is DGGITQSPKYLFRKEGQNVTLSCEQNLNHDAMYWYRQDPGQGLRLIYYSQIVNDFQKGDIAEGYSVSREKKESFPLTVTSAQKNPTAFYLCASNGNMNTEAFFGQGTRLTVV.

This clonotype has more than one count but fewer than ten. Mismatch with germline at one junction end may stem from a read error. V usage is TRBV7-8 and J usage is TRBJ1-1; the D is unclear. Germline V gene lookup returns CDR1 SGHVS and CDR2 FQNEAQ. The CDR3 has 14 amino acids. The CDR3 sequence is CASSIAQANTEAFF. CDR3 DNA: TGTGCCAGCAGCATAGCTCAGGCGAACACTGAAGCTTTCTTT.